The next 13 T cell receptor beta chains were all read from a single sample in a study of blood T cells in healthy people across ages (dated by TCRdb to about 2015). Receptors were amplified or captured by 5' RACE. For sequencing, an Illumina HiSeq 2500 was employed. A second roughly 6 to 12 cycle PCR used a sample-barcoded 5' primer and a J-beta primer mix. TCRdb reanalyzed the raw reads on its own, using fastp at Q25 for trimming and MiXCR for clone calling, and kept in-frame beta chains. One record per CDR3 amino acid sequence lists the most common genes and DNA. For this sample there are about 730,000 distinct CDR3 sequences; roughly two fifths appear just once. The ten top clones hold roughly 19% of the sample. Source material: blood. All receptors come from a woman aged 55 to 70 in good health.

V and J are TRBV6-2 or TRBV6-3 and TRBJ2-5, with 9 bases aligning to TRBD2. The V gene's germline CDR1 is MNHEY and CDR2 SVGEGT. Trimming at V came to 5 bases and at J to 5 bases, leaving 12 bases not matched to a gene. The CDR3 totals 16 residues. CDR3 amino acids: CASSPHIAGEGETQYF. Written as DNA, the CDR3 is TGTGCCAGCAGTCCACATATAGCGGGAGAGGGGGAGACCCAGTACTTC.

There are many counts of this clonotype. The chain combines TRBV20-1 with TRBJ2-7; D is ambiguous. Germline V CDR1 and CDR2: DFQATT, SNEGSKA (reference sequence). Trimming removed 6 bases at V and 2 bases at J, with 11 bases between. This CDR3 is built from 12 residues. CDR3 loop: CSAIVTPYEQYF. CDR3 DNA sequence: TGCAGTGCCATAGTTACTCCCTACGAGCAGTACTTC.

The chain links TRBV20-1 to TRBJ2-1; 10 positions match TRBD2. The J call may be incorrect, as the DNA end agrees better with TRBJ2-7. In germline, CDR1 is DFQATT, CDR2 SNEGSKA (reference sequence). There are 17 residues in the CDR3. As DNA, the CDR3 is TGCAGTGCTAGAGATGGAAGCGGGGGGGTGGCTTACAATGAGCAGTACTTC. It codes for CSARDGSGGVAYNEQYF.

The chain uses TRBV29-1 and TRBJ2-2; D is perhaps TRBD2 (5 bases). There are 12 residues in the CDR3. The germline gives CDR1 SQVTM, CDR2 ANQGSEA. V gave up 7 bases and J gave up 2 bases, with 8 bases separating them. CDR3 in amino acids: CSGTSNTGELFF. The CDR3 nucleotides are TGCAGCGGGACTTCAAACACCGGGGAGCTGTTTTTT.

The chain joins TRBV27 to TRBJ1-1, with D unclear. V dropped 3 bases and J dropped 1 base, with 12 bases sitting between them. The germline gives CDR1 MNHEY, CDR2 SMNVEV (reference sequence). The CDR3 sequence is 15 residues long. The CDR3 sequence: CASSLGGLSNTEAFF. The CDR3 nucleotides read TGTGCCAGCAGTTTGGGCGGTCTTTCGAACACTGAAGCTTTCTTT.

The gene calls are TRBV28 and TRBJ1-1; D not certain. CDR3 length equals 14 residues. CDR1 MDHEN and CDR2 SYDVKM come from the germline V gene. V dropped 5 bases and J dropped 0 bases, with 10 bases sitting between them. The CDR3 protein is CASSEMTLNTEAFF. In DNA, the CDR3 is TGTGCCAGCAGTGAAATGACACTGAACACTGAAGCTTTCTTT.

This clonotype was seen a few times. This CDR3 reads CASSPGLAGPVYEQYF. CDR3 DNA: TGCGCCAGCAGCCCGGGACTAGCGGGTCCCGTTTACGAGCAGTACTTC. The chain is built from TRBV5-1 and TRBJ2-7; 12 positions agree with TRBD2. V lost 4 bases to trimming and J lost 4 bases; unmatched junction nucleotides: 9. CDR3 length equals 16 residues. CDR1 is SGHRS and CDR2 is YFSETQ in the germline V gene.

The CDR3 DNA is TGTGCCAGCAGCCAGGAACCGCACAGGGGGGAGCTGTTTTTT. This codes for CASSQEPHRGELFF. The J gene is TRBJ2-2, the V gene TRBV4-2; possibly TRBD1 for D (5 bases). CDR3 length: 14 residues. V shed 3 bases and J shed 8 bases, with 13 bases lying between them. Germline V CDR1 and CDR2: LGHNA, YNFKEQ.

This clonotype was seen just once. The chain has TRBV10-3 and TRBJ1-4; D remains unclear. The germline V gene encodes CDR1 ENHRY and CDR2 SYGVKD. This CDR3 comprises 13 residues. Trimming left V 4 bases short and J 5 bases short, with 8 bases between. CDR3 in DNA: TGTGCCATCAGTGGGACGGGGAATGAAAAACTGTTTTTT. Protein product: CAISGTGNEKLFF.

The chain uses TRBV20-1 and TRBJ2-3, with D possibly matching TRBD2 (5 bases). From germline, CDR1 is DFQATT and CDR2 SNEGSKA (reference sequence). There are 12 residues in the CDR3. Here the CDR3 reads CAPRGSTDTQYF. CDR3 coding DNA: TGCGCCCCCCGGGGTAGTACAGATACGCAGTATTTT.

The chain carries TRBV30 and TRBJ2-6, with D unresolved. The CDR3 contains 15 residues. The germline V and J ends were trimmed by 0 bases and 4 bases, with 10 bases remaining between them. CDR1 and CDR2 (germline): GTSNPN, SVGIG (reference sequence). The CDR3 sequence is CAWSVDKTGANVLTF. Here the CDR3 DNA reads TGTGCCTGGAGTGTTGACAAGACCGGGGCCAACGTCCTGACTTTC.

This clonotype was counted at least ten times. This chain connects TRBV29-1 to TRBJ2-7; 13 bases line up with TRBD2. This CDR3 is 14 amino acids long. From germline, CDR1 is SQVTM and CDR2 ANQGSEA. V was pared by 3 bases and J by 3 bases, with 2 bases of the junction left unmatched. CDR3 in DNA: TGCAGCGTTGACGGACTAGCGGGAGACTACGAGCAGTACTTC. Translating it yields CSVDGLAGDYEQYF.

This chain uses TRBV6-2 or TRBV6-3 with TRBJ2-1; 7 bases match TRBD1. Germline V CDR1 and CDR2: MNHEY, SVGEGT. Unmatched junction bases numbered 11, after V lost 4 bases and J lost 8 bases. The CDR3 contains 15 residues. CDR3 protein: CASSSGEYGQDEQFF. The CDR3 DNA follows: TGTGCCAGCAGTTCCGGGGAGTACGGACAGGATGAGCAGTTCTTC.